Below, one T cell receptor (beta chain) is given with its context. Its cognate antigen is unknown. This specimen comes from a study of post-analysis software for immune sequencing data. Study-level points and caveats: There were five TRBV segments more frequent in patients than controls, and TRBV5-6, TRBV5-1 and TRBV20-1 were among them.

The length of the CDR3 is 13 residues. Germline V gives CDR1 SGHRS, CDR2 YFSETQ. The germline V and J ends were trimmed by 3 bases and 9 bases, with 13 bases remaining between them. TCR beta cDNA libraries had unique molecular identifiers. In TCRdb, the PCR reads were re-called with MiXCR into one record per CDR3 protein. The sample has 500,000 to 600,000 distinct CDR3 sequences, 44% seen once. The receptor's source is a girl between 5 and 17 years old with multiple sclerosis. V usage is TRBV5-1 and J usage is TRBJ2-1; D tentatively reads TRBD1 or TRBD2 (5 bases each). Input material: blood. In DNA, the CDR3 is TGCGCCAGCAGCTGGGGTACTAGGGGTGAGCAGTTCTTC. It specifies CASSWGTRGEQFF.